This T cell receptor (beta chain) derives from a study of blood T cell repertoires in COVID-19. Study-level background: Spain, Italy and the United States supplied samples that represented acute and convalescent COVID-19. In each case, the material was cDNA or gDNA derived from T cells, B-cell-depleted T cells, or PBMCs.

In the authors' workflow: Nucleated cell number was recorded as an estimate derived from reference gene primer amplification. Sequencing was performed with immunoSEQ multiplex PCR; in TCRdb, only in-frame clones are kept and a portion is missing. The V and J calls and clone size are taken from that table; D and trimming were inferred from the DNA. Among about 200,000 clones listed, around 92% were seen once. V gave up 4 bases and J gave up 0 bases; unmatched junction bases: 5. This CDR3 is 16 amino acids long. Germline CDR1 reads SGHRS; CDR2 reads YFSETQ. The chain uses TRBV5-1 and TRBJ2-5; 11 positions match TRBD1. The clonotype originates from a woman aged 18-29 years who had recovered from COVID-19. The source material was PBMCs or T cells enriched from blood (not recorded which). Here the CDR3 reads CASSAGTGGYQETQYF. CDR3 sequence (DNA): TGCGCCAGCAGCGCGGGGACAGGGGGTTACCAAGAGACCCAGTACTTC. The whole variable domain, remainder taken from reference TRBV5-1 and TRBJ2-5, is KAGVTQTPRYLIKTRGQQVTLSCSPISGHRSVSWYQQTPGQGLQFLFEYFSETQRNKGNFPGRFSGRQFSNSRSEMNVSTLELGDSALYLCASSAGTGGYQETQYFGPGTRLLVL.